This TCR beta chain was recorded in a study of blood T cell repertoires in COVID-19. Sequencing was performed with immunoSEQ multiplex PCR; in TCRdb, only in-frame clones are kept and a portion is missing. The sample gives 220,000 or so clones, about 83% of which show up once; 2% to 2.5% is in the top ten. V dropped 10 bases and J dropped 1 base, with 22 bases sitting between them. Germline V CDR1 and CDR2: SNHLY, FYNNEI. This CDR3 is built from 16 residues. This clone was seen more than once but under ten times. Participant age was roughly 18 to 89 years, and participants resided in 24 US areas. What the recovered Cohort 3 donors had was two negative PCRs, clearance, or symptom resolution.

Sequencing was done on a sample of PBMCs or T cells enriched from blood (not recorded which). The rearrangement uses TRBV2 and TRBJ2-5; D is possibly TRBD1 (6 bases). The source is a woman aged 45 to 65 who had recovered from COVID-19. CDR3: CATTFLQGRGQETQYF. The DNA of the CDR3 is TGTGCCACCACATTTCTACAGGGACGGGGCCAAGAGACCCAGTACTTC.